The rows below give T cell receptor beta chains drawn from one sample of a study of T cells expressing NK-cell markers. TCRdb re-called the 5' RACE reads and shows each CDR3 protein once, DNA omitted. The table lists approximately 420,000 distinct CDR3 sequences. What was sequenced was blood T cells: a sorted CD56 or NKG2C T cell subset, CD4+ or CD8+ T cells, or bulk PBMC T cells (not recorded which). The receptors come from a woman aged 45 to 65 in good health. Both conserved end residues are part of each CDR3. Size is stated for part of the rows, as once, few or many counts, or as a class when the clone is expanded.

size: -; J: TRBJ2-1; V: TRBV11-3; CDR3: CASSPRLARSNEQFF
size: -; J: TRBJ1-6; V: TRBV5-1; CDR3: CASSLIGQQANSPLHF
size: -; J: TRBJ1-2; V: TRBV24-1; CDR3: CATSDLPTDGYTF
size: -; J: TRBJ2-3; V: TRBV5-1; CDR3: CASSILGIRTDTQYF
size: -; J: TRBJ1-1; V: TRBV5-1; CDR3: CASSWKAGTEAFF
size: -; J: TRBJ2-1; V: TRBV27; CDR3: CASSITSGTYNEQFF
size: -; J: TRBJ1-3; V: TRBV9; CDR3: CASSDLQGFGGNTIYF
size: -; J: TRBJ2-1; V: TRBV10-2; CDR3: CASSVPRGRTNEQFF
size: -; J: TRBJ2-5; V: TRBV7-8; CDR3: CASSPTPYQETQYF
size: -; J: TRBJ2-1; V: TRBV9; CDR3: CASSVPLGAGVSYNEQFF
size: -; J: TRBJ1-1; V: TRBV10-3; CDR3: CAISESRAGMNTEAFF
size: -; J: TRBJ2-1; V: TRBV5-1; CDR3: CATQLGELAGYNEQFF
size: -; J: TRBJ2-7; V: TRBV20-1; CDR3: CSARDGTSYTYEQYF
size: -; J: TRBJ1-2; V: TRBV10-3; CDR3: CAISETTGSGYTF
size: -; J: TRBJ1-3; V: TRBV25-1; CDR3: CASSDRRPGNTIYF
size: -; J: TRBJ2-3; V: TRBV3-1; CDR3: CASSLSGTGVTDTQYF
size: -; J: TRBJ1-1; V: TRBV6-5; CDR3: CASRTGQGATEAFF
size: -; J: TRBJ2-4; V: TRBV12-3/TRBV12-4; CDR3: CASRRQGGNIQYF
size: -; J: TRBJ1-1; V: TRBV5-1; CDR3: CASSLVRTGGEAFF
size: -; J: TRBJ2-1; V: TRBV15; CDR3: CATSRLGYNEQFF
size: -; J: TRBJ2-1; V: TRBV5-1; CDR3: CASSFALLSYNEQFF
size: -; J: TRBJ2-5; V: TRBV5-1; CDR3: CASSFDPGEETQYF
size: -; J: TRBJ2-1; V: TRBV12-3/TRBV12-4; CDR3: CASSHLGGGQAYNEQFF
size: -; J: TRBJ2-4; V: TRBV4-1; CDR3: CASSQDRYIQYF
size: -; J: TRBJ1-2; V: TRBV6-6; CDR3: CASNLRGYDGYTF
size: -; J: TRBJ2-2; V: TRBV5-1; CDR3: CASSLRDLANTGELFF
size: -; J: TRBJ2-1; V: TRBV5-1; CDR3: CASSLGGVGSYNEQFF
size: -; J: TRBJ1-1; V: TRBV4-2; CDR3: CASSPRSADRTEAFF
size: -; J: TRBJ1-3; V: TRBV6-1; CDR3: CASSHERHTIYF
size: -; J: TRBJ2-2; V: TRBV10-3; CDR3: CAIRKGQRNTGELFF
size: -; J: TRBJ1-2; V: TRBV7-2; CDR3: CASSLEFTRSEGYGYTF
size: -; J: TRBJ1-5; V: TRBV4-2; CDR3: CASSAQGAQPQHF
size: -; J: TRBJ2-1; V: TRBV6-6; CDR3: CASRTHDRGTYNEQFF
size: -; J: TRBJ2-3; V: TRBV20-1; CDR3: CSARAQSASGKPDTQYF
size: -; J: TRBJ1-2; V: TRBV3-1; CDR3: CASSQGVPRGSYGYTF
size: -; J: TRBJ1-5; V: TRBV5-1; CDR3: CASSPGHSVPSNQPQHF
size: -; J: TRBJ1-1; V: TRBV12-3/TRBV12-4; CDR3: CASSLYLPGLVTEAFF
size: -; J: TRBJ2-1; V: TRBV29-1; CDR3: CSVRSAGTYNEQFF
size: -; J: TRBJ1-2; V: TRBV6-6; CDR3: CASSYGGNNGYTF
size: medium-sized; J: TRBJ2-5; V: TRBV20-1; CDR3: CSAATDSGTQETQYF
size: -; J: TRBJ2-5; V: TRBV9; CDR3: CASGDSPPGTQYF
size: -; J: TRBJ2-6; V: TRBV7-9; CDR3: CASSPGARANVLTF
size: -; J: TRBJ2-1; V: TRBV5-1; CDR3: CASSSSGLAGANYNEQFF
size: -; J: TRBJ2-3; V: TRBV12-3/TRBV12-4; CDR3: CASTPGTGEDTQYF
size: -; J: TRBJ2-3; V: TRBV2; CDR3: CASSEMEVGQYF
size: -; J: TRBJ2-5; V: TRBV20-1; CDR3: CSADLGGAGTQYF
size: -; J: TRBJ1-2; V: TRBV5-1; CDR3: CASSSRDINYGYTF
size: -; J: TRBJ1-1; V: TRBV5-4; CDR3: CATHKAIMSQTEAFF
size: -; J: TRBJ1-1; V: TRBV5-5; CDR3: CASSWGLNEAFF
size: -; J: TRBJ1-1; V: TRBV12-3/TRBV12-4; CDR3: CASSFSTGTASTFF
size: -; J: TRBJ2-1; V: TRBV7-9; CDR3: CASEWSGDYNEQFF
size: -; J: TRBJ2-7; V: TRBV29-1; CDR3: CSVEDWGEGEAYEQYF
size: -; J: TRBJ1-1; V: TRBV12-3/TRBV12-4; CDR3: CASTAGRAEAFF
size: -; J: TRBJ2-7; V: TRBV29-1; CDR3: CSVTSGGYYEQYF
size: -; J: TRBJ1-1; V: TRBV12-3/TRBV12-4; CDR3: CASRPRGGNTEAFF